The table lists the clone carrying this T cell receptor beta chain with a few counts. Its antigen is not known. The record originates from a study of glioma-infiltrating T cells. The CDR3 loop spans 13 amino acids. V shed 6 bases, J shed 2 bases, and the junction held 6 bases outside the gene matches. Germline-derived CDR1 and CDR2 are SQVTM and ANQGSEA. Using RNA template, CDR3s of TCR alpha and beta were amplified with iRepertoire arm-PCR. TCRdb re-derived calls from the multiplex PCR reads in MiXCR, one entry per CDR3 protein. The profile covers about 94,000 distinct CDR3 sequences, with around a quarter appearing a single time and roughly 6.7% taken by the ten largest. Study-level results: Above-expected tissue-blood divergence occurred in all gliomas, most in low-grade ones. Only very few CDR3 sequences appeared in both tissue and blood.

The sample consisted of glioma tissue, nonneoplastic brain tissue, or PBMCs (not recorded which). The chain combines TRBV29-1 with TRBJ1-1, with TRBD1 matching 7 bases. The sequence derives from a human donor with low-grade glioma or glioblastoma, undergoing nonglioma brain surgery, or in good health (not recorded which). In nucleotides, the CDR3 is TGCAGCGTCGACAGGGCTGGAAACACTGAAGCTTTCTTT. Translation gives CSVDRAGNTEAFF.